This T cell receptor beta chain was captured in a study of cytomegalovirus exposure and HLA in healthy donors. For this clone: Its antigen is unknown.

The repertoire was sequenced with immunoSEQ multiplex PCR; TCRdb's copy has only in-frame clones and lacks some. The table has 90,000 or so clones, around 84% seen once; the top ten hold 20% to 25%. While the first cohort had some 700 subjects, the donors belonged to the separate validation cohort of about 130 subjects. Germline V lookup: CDR1 MNHEY, CDR2 SMNVEV (reference sequence). The trim removed 6 bases at V and 2 bases at J, leaving 3 bases unmatched. This CDR3 has 13 amino acids. Regarding the study as a whole: Among TCR sequences, most were rare, though some public TCRs appeared in many donors. The tendency of first-cohort TCR clusters to co-occur in the roughly 130 validation repertoires was the finding of a later analysis. Specific recognition of CMV antigens was confirmed in vitro for a few chains (all CMV-associated).

Specimen: PBMCs. The receptor was isolated from a young man in good health and CMV-seropositive. V gene TRBV27 combines with J gene TRBJ2-7; 8 nucleotides agree with TRBD1. The CDR3 DNA sequence: TGTGCCAGCAGGCCGGGACAGGCCTACGAGCAGTACGTC. Translation gives CASRPGQAYEQYV.